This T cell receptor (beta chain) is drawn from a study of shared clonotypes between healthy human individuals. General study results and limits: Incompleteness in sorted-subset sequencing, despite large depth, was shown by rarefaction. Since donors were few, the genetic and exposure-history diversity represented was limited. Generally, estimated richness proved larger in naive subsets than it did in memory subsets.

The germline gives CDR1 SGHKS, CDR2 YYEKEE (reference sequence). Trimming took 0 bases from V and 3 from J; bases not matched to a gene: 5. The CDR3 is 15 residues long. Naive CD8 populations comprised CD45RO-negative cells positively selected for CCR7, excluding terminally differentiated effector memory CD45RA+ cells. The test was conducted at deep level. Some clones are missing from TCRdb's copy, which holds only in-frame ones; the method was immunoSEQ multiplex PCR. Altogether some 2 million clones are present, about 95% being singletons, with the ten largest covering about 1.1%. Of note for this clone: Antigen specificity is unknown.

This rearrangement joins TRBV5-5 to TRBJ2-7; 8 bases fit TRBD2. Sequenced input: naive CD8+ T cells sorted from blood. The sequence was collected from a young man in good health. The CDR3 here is CASSLAAGGRYEQYF. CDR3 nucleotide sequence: TGTGCCAGCAGCTTGGCGGCGGGGGGACGCTACGAGCAGTACTTC. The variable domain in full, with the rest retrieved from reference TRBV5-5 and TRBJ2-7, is DAGVTQSPTHLIKTRGQQVTLRCSPISGHKSVSWYQQVLGQGPQFIFQYYEKEERGRGNFPDRFSARQFPNYSSELNVNALLLGDSALYLCASSLAAGGRYEQYFGPGTRLTVT.